This T cell receptor (beta chain) appears in the sequencing data of a study of blood T cell repertoires in COVID-19. Study-wide context: Donors in the United States, Italy and Spain gave samples during acute or convalescent COVID-19. Sources were T cells, B-cell-depleted T cells, or PBMCs; the material itself was cDNA or gDNA.

A note on this clone: Germline is not matched at one junction end, which may reflect a read error.

Methods used by the authors: Reference gene primer amplification gave nucleated cell count estimates. Sequenced by immunoSEQ multiplex PCR; TCRdb stores in-frame clones only, minus some. D and trimming were read from the DNA, whereas the V and J calls and clone size are those reported in that table. Of approximately 160,000 clones listed, about 81% are singletons. The sample comprised peripheral blood. The clonotype was recovered from an elderly woman with acute or convalescent COVID-19.

The DNA of the CDR3 is TGCGCCAGCAGGCAAGGAGGTCAAGGAACATCTGAAAAACTGTTTTTT. As protein: CASRQGGQGTSEKLFF. This chain links TRBV4-1 with TRBJ1-4; no reliable D call. CDR1 and CDR2 (germline): MGHRA, YSYEKL. The CDR3 loop spans 16 amino acids.